Listed below are T cell receptor beta chains from one sample, sequenced in a study of T-cell reconstitution after alpha-beta-depleted transplantation in children. Via MiXCR, TCRdb re-called the PCR reads, giving one row per CDR3 protein. The data contain approximately 400,000 distinct CDR3 sequences, around 15% of them singletons. The sequences come from PBMCs, mostly from graft donor cells, collected 360 days after TCRalphabeta/CD19-depleted stem cell transplant. These receptors all come from a boy under three years old who had a stem cell transplant for Wiskott-Aldrich syndrome, so the T cells may come from the graft donor. The CDR3 runs from the conserved cysteine through the conserved F or W. Fields, in order: clone size, V gene, D gene, J gene, CDR3 protein, CDR3 DNA. The D gene is left open where the match is weak. Only some rows state a clone size, as once, few, many or a class for expanded clones.

size: -
V: TRBV10-3
D: TRBD2
J: TRBJ2-7
CDR3: CAISERGTSECEQYF
DNA: TGTGCCATCAGTGAAAGGGGGACTAGCGAGTGCGAGCAGTACTTC

size: many
V: TRBV12-3/TRBV12-4
D: -
J: TRBJ1-1
CDR3: CASSFLTGNTEAFF
DNA: TGTGCCAGCAGTTTCCTCACCGGGAACACTGAAGCTTTCTTT

size: -
V: TRBV6-1
D: TRBD2
J: TRBJ2-1
CDR3: CASGVRTSAYNEQFF
DNA: TGTGCCAGCGGAGTCAGGACTAGCGCTTACAATGAGCAGTTCTTC

size: few
V: TRBV7-8
D: TRBD1
J: TRBJ2-7
CDR3: CASSLSRQGGYEQYF
DNA: TGTGCCAGCAGCTTATCCCGACAGGGGGGCTACGAGCAGTACTTC

size: few
V: TRBV24-1
D: -
J: TRBJ2-1
CDR3: CATSDFSGSRNEQFF
DNA: TGTGCCACCAGTGATTTCAGCGGGTCCCGCAATGAGCAGTTCTTC

size: -
V: TRBV6-5
D: TRBD1
J: TRBJ2-3
CDR3: CASSYAGQGAADTQYF
DNA: TGTGCCAGCAGTTACGCCGGACAGGGGGCGGCAGATACGCAGTATTTT

size: few
V: TRBV20-1
D: TRBD2
J: TRBJ2-5
CDR3: CSAYGLGEETQYF
DNA: TGCAGTGCCTACGGACTAGGGGAAGAGACCCAGTACTTC

size: -
V: TRBV20-1
D: TRBD1
J: TRBJ2-7
CDR3: CSASRTGAISYEQYF
DNA: TGCAGTGCTTCACGGACAGGGGCGATCTCCTACGAGCAGTACTTC

size: -
V: TRBV12-3/TRBV12-4
D: -
J: TRBJ2-7
CDR3: CASSLQEGRYEQYF
DNA: TGTGCCAGCAGTTTACAAGAGGGAAGATACGAGCAGTACTTC

size: few
V: TRBV29-1
D: -
J: TRBJ2-2
CDR3: CSVVIKNTGELFF
DNA: TGCAGCGTTGTCATAAAAAACACCGGGGAGCTGTTTTTT

size: -
V: TRBV14
D: TRBD1
J: TRBJ2-7
CDR3: CASSQGQVSYEQYF
DNA: TGTGCCAGCAGCCAGGGACAGGTGTCCTACGAGCAGTACTTC

size: -
V: TRBV5-1
D: -
J: TRBJ2-2
CDR3: CASSGQTNTGELFF
DNA: TGCGCCAGCAGTGGACAGACGAACACCGGGGAGCTGTTTTTT

size: -
V: TRBV21-1
D: -
J: TRBJ2-2
CDR3: CASSKESELAGDPGELFF
DNA: TGTGCCAGCAGCAAAGAGAGTGAACTAGCGGGAGATCCCGGGGAGCTGTTTTTT

size: -
V: TRBV20-1
D: TRBD2
J: TRBJ2-3
CDR3: CSAIPRAGGGTDTQYF
DNA: TGCAGTGCTATCCCGCGAGCGGGAGGGGGCACAGATACGCAGTATTTT

size: -
V: TRBV18
D: -
J: TRBJ2-5
CDR3: CASSPYREETQYF
DNA: TGTGCCAGCTCACCTTACAGGGAAGAGACCCAGTACTTC

size: -
V: TRBV3-1
D: -
J: TRBJ2-1
CDR3: CASSQRDRNEQFF
DNA: TGTGCCAGCAGCCAGAGGGACCGCAATGAGCAGTTCTTC

size: few
V: TRBV10-3
D: -
J: TRBJ1-1
CDR3: CAISESKKWNTEAFF
DNA: TGTGCCATCAGTGAGAGTAAAAAATGGAACACTGAAGCTTTCTTT

size: -
V: TRBV28
D: -
J: TRBJ2-5
CDR3: CASSLYRLQETQYF
DNA: TGTGCCAGCAGTTTATATCGCCTCCAGGAGACCCAGTACTTC

size: few
V: TRBV7-8
D: -
J: TRBJ2-3
CDR3: CASVGVEADTQYF
DNA: TGTGCCAGCGTAGGAGTTGAGGCAGATACGCAGTATTTT

size: few
V: TRBV7-2
D: TRBD2
J: TRBJ2-1
CDR3: CASSLGETSPNEQFF
DNA: TGTGCCAGCAGCTTAGGGGAGACTAGCCCTAATGAGCAGTTCTTC

size: -
V: TRBV29-1
D: -
J: TRBJ2-2
CDR3: CSVALTNTGELFF
DNA: TGCAGCGTTGCACTAACGAACACCGGGGAGCTGTTTTTT

size: -
V: TRBV5-1
D: TRBD2
J: TRBJ2-7
CDR3: CASSLGLVIHEQYF
DNA: TGCGCCAGCAGCTTAGGACTAGTTATCCACGAGCAGTACTTC

size: few
V: TRBV12-3/TRBV12-4
D: -
J: TRBJ2-7
CDR3: CASSYGDEQYF
DNA: TGTGCCAGCAGCTACGGAGACGAGCAGTACTTC

size: few
V: TRBV29-1
D: TRBD2
J: TRBJ2-3
CDR3: CSFIRLAGAGDTQYF
DNA: TGCAGCTTTATTAGACTAGCGGGAGCGGGAGATACGCAGTATTTT

size: -
V: TRBV12-3/TRBV12-4
D: TRBD2
J: TRBJ2-1
CDR3: CASSSGTSTNNEQFF
DNA: TGTGCCAGCAGTTCCGGGACTAGCACGAACAATGAGCAGTTCTTC

size: -
V: TRBV3-1
D: -
J: TRBJ2-2
CDR3: CASSQSGRGELFF
DNA: TGTGCCAGCAGCCAGTCGGGGCGCGGGGAGCTGTTTTTT

size: -
V: TRBV5-1
D: -
J: TRBJ2-2
CDR3: CASSPGPPPGELFF
DNA: TGCGCCAGCAGCCCGGGACCACCCCCCGGGGAGCTGTTTTTT

size: few
V: TRBV21-1
D: -
J: TRBJ1-2
CDR3: CASSKGGGAYYGYTF
DNA: TGTGCCAGCAGCAAGGGTGGGGGGGCTTACTATGGCTACACCTTC

size: -
V: TRBV12-3/TRBV12-4
D: TRBD1
J: TRBJ2-5
CDR3: CASCTGVETQYF
DNA: TGTGCCAGCTGTACAGGGGTGGAGACCCAGTACTTC

size: -
V: TRBV7-2
D: -
J: TRBJ2-4
CDR3: CASSGYRSSVQYF
DNA: TGTGCCAGCAGCGGATACAGGAGTAGCGTTCAGTACTTC

size: few
V: TRBV12-3/TRBV12-4
D: -
J: TRBJ2-1
CDR3: CASSPLGPHEQFF
DNA: TGTGCCAGCAGTCCTCTAGGGCCCCATGAGCAGTTCTTC

size: few
V: TRBV7-2
D: -
J: TRBJ1-2
CDR3: CASSFLTGKLANYGYTF
DNA: TGTGCCAGCAGCTTTTTAACAGGGAAACTTGCTAACTATGGCTACACCTTC